This T cell receptor (beta chain) was found in a study of T cell responses to AZD1222 COVID-19 vaccine. The wider study: Pooling was applied to second doses at about 4 or about 12 weeks.

Assay: immunoSEQ multiplex PCR; the TCRdb copy retains only in-frame clones and omits some. This table has around 91,000 clones, over 75% appearing once. In regard to this clone: Its target is unknown.

Whole-study findings and limits: The breadth and depth of Spike-specific TCRs increased once two AZD1222 doses had been given. Unmutated variant regions reportedly attract nearly half of all spike-specific TCRs.

The clonotype comes from an adult in good health. The starting material was peripheral blood, obtained on day 0 of AZD1222 vaccination.

CDR3 residues: CASSLEGLPQHF. CDR3 bases: TGTGCCAGCAGTTTAGAAGGGCTGCCCCAGCATTTT. The V call is TRBV12-3 or TRBV12-4, the J call TRBJ1-5, with D unclear. The CDR3 totals 12 residues. Between the trimmed V and J ends, which lost 1 base and 9 bases, there was a span of 7 bases.